The 24 T cell receptor beta chains below all came from one sample that was sequenced in a study of CD8 T cells in seronegative destructive rheumatoid arthritis. The method was immunoSEQ multiplex PCR; TCRdb's version includes in-frame clones alone and lacks a portion of them. The sample lists over 10,000 clones, roughly four fifths occurring once. The sample taken for sequencing was CD8+ T cells from blood. The receptors originated from a woman in her thirties or forties with seronegative destructive rheumatoid arthritis.

This clone was counted a single time. V gene TRBV5-6 combines with J gene TRBJ2-5; D is undetermined. V gave up 2 bases and J gave up 5 bases, with 16 bases separating them. Per the germline V gene, CDR1 is SGHDT and CDR2 is YYEEEE. This CDR3 has 15 residues. CDR3 coding DNA: TGTGCCAGCAGCTTCACTACCTATTATGGGGAGACCCAGTACTTC. Translation gives CASSFTTYYGETQYF. The whole variable domain, remainder taken from reference TRBV5-6 and TRBJ2-5, is DAGVTQSPTHLIKTRGQQVTLRCSPKSGHDTVSWYQQALGQGPQFIFQYYEEEERQRGNFPDRFSGHQFPNYSSELNVNALLLGDSALYLCASSFTTYYGETQYFGPGTRLLVL.

This clone has only one observation. V gene TRBV28 combines with J gene TRBJ1-2; the D gene is possibly TRBD1 (6 bases). CDR1 and CDR2 from the germline V gene are MDHEN and SYDVKM. The V and J ends lost 5 bases and 3 bases respectively, with 16 bases between them. There are 15 residues in the CDR3. The CDR3 loop is CASSPAGEIHYGYTF. The CDR3 bases are TGTGCCAGCAGTCCGGCAGGGGAAATTCACTATGGCTACACCTTC.

V and J are TRBV11-2 and TRBJ2-3, with D perhaps TRBD1 (7 bases). The CDR3 sequence is 17 residues long. Between the trimmed V and J ends, which lost 4 bases and 0 bases, there was a span of 17 bases. Germline CDR1 reads SGHAT; CDR2 reads FQNNGV. CDR3 nucleotide sequence: TGTGCCAGCAGCTCAGGGGGGCGGGTTTCTAGCACAGATACGCAGTATTTT. It is translated as CASSSGGRVSSTDTQYF.

The V and J genes are TRBV10-2 and TRBJ1-2, with 7 bases identical to TRBD1. The germline CDR1 and CDR2 sequences are WSHSY and SAAADI. Trimming cost V 10 bases and J 5 bases; bases outside gene matches: 10. This CDR3 has 13 residues. In DNA form, the CDR3 reads TGCGCCACCCTGATGACAGGGAATTATGGCTACACCTTC. Amino acid sequence: CATLMTGNYGYTF.

This clone has more than one count but fewer than ten. This sequence joins TRBV4-1 and TRBJ2-2; TRBD2 matches 8 bases. This CDR3 comprises 13 residues. J lost 4 bases, V lost 6 bases, and 1 base had no gene match. The germline CDR1 and CDR2 sequences are MGHRA and YSYEKL. The DNA for the CDR3 is TGCGCCAGCAGGACTAGCGTCACCGGGGAGCTGTTTTTT. Its translation is CASRTSVTGELFF.

J is TRBJ1-2 and V is TRBV21-1; the DNA was not used to check the table's D call, TRBD1. TRBV21-1 is given as a pseudogene. This CDR3 region has 14 residues. The CDR3 DNA is TGTGCCAGCAGCAACACAGGACCAAACTATGGCTACACCTTC. It translates to CASSNTGPNYGYTF.

The chain combines TRBV2 with TRBJ2-1; 13 nucleotides agree with TRBD2. With 6 bases clipped from V and 5 bases from J, the junction kept 7 bases outside the gene matches. The CDR3 is 16 residues long. Germline V gene data show CDR1 as SNHLY and CDR2 as FYNNEI. Here the CDR3 reads CASRELAGGINNEQFF. As DNA, the CDR3 is TGTGCCAGCAGGGAACTAGCGGGGGGGATTAACAATGAGCAGTTCTTC.

This sequence joins TRBV6-4 and TRBJ1-6; 8 nucleotides match TRBD1. Germline V gives CDR1 MRHNA, CDR2 SNTAGT. The CDR3 spans 16 residues. The V segment lost 4 bases and the J segment 6 bases; nucleotides outside the gene matches: 8. Here the CDR3 reads CASSAFGQGPNSPLHF. In DNA, the CDR3 is TGTGCCAGCAGTGCCTTCGGACAGGGACCTAATTCACCCCTCCACTTT.

The chain recombines TRBV6-4 with TRBJ2-3, with TRBD2 matching 10 bases. Trimming took 3 bases from V and 0 from J; bases not matched to a gene: 0. This CDR3 contains 15 residues. CDR1 is MRHNA and CDR2 is SNTAGT in the germline V gene. Here the CDR3 DNA reads TGTGCCAGCAGTGAACTAGCGGGGAGCACAGATACGCAGTATTTT. The encoded protein is CASSELAGSTDTQYF.

This chain joins TRBV5-5 and TRBJ2-7; TRBD1 matches at 7 bases. CDR3 length: 13 amino acids. Per the germline V gene, CDR1 is SGHKS and CDR2 is YYEKEE (reference sequence). With V trimmed by 4 bases and J by 4 bases, 5 bases remained unmatched. CDR3 amino acids: CASSRTGLYEQYV. As DNA, the CDR3 is TGTGCCAGCAGCCGGACAGGCCTATACGAGCAGTACGTC.

CDR3 residues: CASSSGQGGETQYF. CDR3 nucleotide sequence: TGTGCCAGCAGCTCGGGACAGGGAGGAGAGACCCAGTACTTC. The genes are TRBV13 and TRBJ2-5, with 9 bases identical to TRBD1. This CDR3 is 14 amino acids long. The germline V gene encodes CDR1 PRHDT and CDR2 FYEKMQ (reference sequence). The ends lost 4 bases at V and 4 bases at J; junction bases unmatched: 4.

The chain combines TRBV7-9 with TRBJ2-7; 8 nucleotides agree with TRBD1. J was trimmed by 2 bases and V by 5 bases; bases with no gene match: 5. Looked up from germline, CDR1 is SEHNR and CDR2 is FQNEAQ (reference sequence). This CDR3 is built from 14 residues. CDR3 nucleotides: TGTGCCAGCAGCCACTTGGACAGGGCCTACGAGCAGTACTTC. Its protein is CASSHLDRAYEQYF.

This clone appeared once. The genes are TRBV6-1 and TRBJ1-6; unclear D gene. Germline values: CDR1 MNHNS, CDR2 SASEGT. V lost 2 bases to trimming and J lost 0 bases, with 11 bases between them. This CDR3 has 17 amino acids. The CDR3 is CASSEQSGSSYNSPLHF. The CDR3 DNA is TGTGCCAGCAGTGAACAGTCTGGCAGCTCCTATAATTCACCCCTCCACTTT.

This clone was found a few times. The gene calls are TRBV28 and TRBJ2-7; D is ambiguous. The V gene lost 1 base and the J gene lost 3 bases, with 7 bases spanning the gap. Germline lookup yields CDR1 MDHEN and CDR2 SYDVKM. CDR3 size: 13 residues. For the CDR3, the DNA is TGTGCCAGCAGTTTATCAGGTGGCTACGAGCAGTACGTC. Translated, it gives CASSLSGGYEQYV.

The rearrangement uses TRBV13 and TRBJ2-7; D is perhaps TRBD1 (6 bases). Germline CDR1 and CDR2: PRHDT and FYEKMQ (reference sequence). V lost 5 bases to trimming and J lost 0 bases, with 17 bases between them. CDR3 length: 16 amino acids. The CDR3 sequence is CASSLRKDSNSYEQYV. The DNA for the CDR3 is TGTGCCAGCAGCCTCCGGAAGGACAGCAACTCCTACGAGCAGTACGTC.

This sequence joins TRBV19 and TRBJ1-4; D perhaps matches TRBD1 (5 bases). With 5 bases removed from V and 5 bases from J, the gap between germline ends came to 21 bases. This CDR3 is built from 17 residues. The germline CDR1 and CDR2 sequences are LNHDA and SQIVND (reference sequence). In nucleotides, the CDR3 is TGTGCCAGTAGTTTAACCGGGGTGGCGGGACTCAATGAAAAACTGTTTTTT. Residues: CASSLTGVAGLNEKLFF.

This clone was detected only a few times. The V gene is TRBV4-1, the J gene TRBJ2-7; TRBD1 is a possible D gene (5 bases). CDR1 and CDR2 from the germline V gene are MGHRA and YSYEKL. The CDR3 covers 14 residues. Trimming cost V 3 bases and J 0 bases, with 9 bases left between them. The CDR3 protein is CASSHHDSSYEQYV. CDR3 nucleotide sequence: TGCGCCAGCAGCCACCATGACAGCTCCTACGAGCAGTACGTC.

V and J are TRBV4-1 and TRBJ1-1, with D hard to call. The CDR3 is made up of 15 amino acids. Germline V gives CDR1 MGHRA, CDR2 YSYEKL. V was trimmed by 0 bases and J by 1 base, leaving 9 bases between them. This CDR3 reads CASSQEGDTNTEAFF. CDR3 nucleotides: TGCGCCAGCAGCCAAGAGGGCGACACGAACACTGAAGCTTTCTTT.

V is TRBV4-1 and J is TRBJ2-1; D is unclear. Trimming left V 4 bases short and J 5 bases short, with 9 bases between. The germline CDR1 and CDR2 sequences are MGHRA and YSYEKL. CDR3 length: 13 amino acids. CDR3 in DNA: TGCGCCAGCAGCCTACAGATTCACAATGAGCAGTTCTTC. Protein product: CASSLQIHNEQFF.

The chain uses TRBV7-8 and TRBJ1-3; 7 nucleotides line up with TRBD1. This CDR3 has 16 amino acids. Looked up from germline, CDR1 is SGHVS and CDR2 is FQNEAQ. With 6 bases clipped from V and 8 bases from J, the junction kept 16 bases outside the gene matches. The CDR3 bases are TGTGCCAGCAGTCGACGACCCAGGGGGGCTCCGGACACCATATATTTT. Amino acids: CASSRRPRGAPDTIYF.

The chain employs TRBV7-9 and TRBJ2-7; maybe TRBD1 (5 bases). V was trimmed by 3 bases and J by 7 bases, leaving 10 bases between them. Germline CDR1 SEHNR, CDR2 FQNEAQ (reference sequence). The CDR3 runs to 12 residues. CDR3 in DNA: TGTGCCAGCAGCTTGGGGTCAGGGGAGCAGTACGTC. This sequence encodes CASSLGSGEQYV.

This clone was seen just once. V gene TRBV6-1 combines with J gene TRBJ1-5; no reliable D call. Trimming took 1 base from V and 5 from J, leaving 15 bases between them. Looked up from germline, CDR1 is MNHNS and CDR2 is SASEGT. There are 16 residues in the CDR3. The CDR3 bases are TGTGCCAGCAGTGAAGAGGATGACTCGGCCCATCAGCCCCAGCATTTT. Amino acids: CASSEEDDSAHQPQHF.

The chain uses TRBV4-1 and TRBJ1-1, with 8 bases identical to TRBD1. This CDR3 has 13 residues. J was trimmed by 8 bases and V by 3 bases; bases with no gene match: 5. Germline V lookup: CDR1 MGHRA, CDR2 YSYEKL. The CDR3 is CASSHNRDREAFF. The CDR3, as DNA: TGCGCCAGCAGCCACAACCGGGACAGGGAAGCTTTCTTT.

The chain links TRBV2 to TRBJ1-4; unclear D gene. Germline lookup yields CDR1 SNHLY and CDR2 FYNNEI. The CDR3 has 15 amino acids. Trimming pared 5 bases from V and 4 bases from J, leaving 14 bases between. In nucleotides, the CDR3 is TGTGCCAGCAGTTTGGAGGGAGGGAGTAATGAAAAACTGTTTTTT. It specifies CASSLEGGSNEKLFF.